This TCR delta chain was observed in a study of Vδ1+ human thymocytes. Study outcomes and limitations: Unlike peripheral blood Vdelta1+ controls, thymic delta-chain sequences included about 20% Vdelta2 and few Vdelta3. Highly polyclonal TRG and TRD repertoires with Gaussian CDR3 length distributions appeared in thymus.

The CDR3 has 18 amino acids. V dropped 1 base and J dropped 8; count of bases not matched to a gene: 18. CDR1 and CDR2 (germline): GEAIGNYY, EKD. Details on this clone: The antigen is not known. A much larger clone is a single base away; this may be a read error.

The template was reverse-transcribed extracted RNA. Multiplex PCR used pooled V-gene forward primers and a constant-region reverse primer to amplify CDR3s. TCRdb re-called clones from the multiplex PCR reads via CATT. Among over 45,000 delta-chain clones, approximately 15% were seen once, and the ten largest hold under 0.55%. The chain uses TRDV2 and TRDJ1; TRDD3 aligns across 10 bases. The sequenced material came from Vdelta1+ gamma-delta thymocytes from the thymus. Regarding subset: FACS-sorted CD3+ TCRalphabeta- TCRVdelta1+ TCRVdelta2- thymocytes. The sequence came from a boy under two years old who had congenital heart surgery. DNA for the CDR3: TGTGCCTGTGACACAGGGCCCAGGAGTCTGGGGGATAGCGGCAAACTCATCTTT. Amino acid sequence: CACDTGPRSLGDSGKLIF.